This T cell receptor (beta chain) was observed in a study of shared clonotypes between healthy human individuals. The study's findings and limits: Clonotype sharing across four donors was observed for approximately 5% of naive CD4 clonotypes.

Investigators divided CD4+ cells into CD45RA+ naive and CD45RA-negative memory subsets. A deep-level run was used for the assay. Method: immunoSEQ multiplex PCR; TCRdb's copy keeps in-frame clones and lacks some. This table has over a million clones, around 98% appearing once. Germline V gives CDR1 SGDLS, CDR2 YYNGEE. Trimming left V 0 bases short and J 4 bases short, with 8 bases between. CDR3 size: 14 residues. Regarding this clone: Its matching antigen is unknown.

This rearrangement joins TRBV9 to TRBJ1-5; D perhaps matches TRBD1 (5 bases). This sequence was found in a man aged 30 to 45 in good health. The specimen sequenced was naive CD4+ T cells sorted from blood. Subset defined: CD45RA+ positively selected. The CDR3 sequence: CASSVGDGNQPQHF. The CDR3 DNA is TGTGCCAGCAGCGTAGGGGACGGGAATCAGCCCCAGCATTTT.